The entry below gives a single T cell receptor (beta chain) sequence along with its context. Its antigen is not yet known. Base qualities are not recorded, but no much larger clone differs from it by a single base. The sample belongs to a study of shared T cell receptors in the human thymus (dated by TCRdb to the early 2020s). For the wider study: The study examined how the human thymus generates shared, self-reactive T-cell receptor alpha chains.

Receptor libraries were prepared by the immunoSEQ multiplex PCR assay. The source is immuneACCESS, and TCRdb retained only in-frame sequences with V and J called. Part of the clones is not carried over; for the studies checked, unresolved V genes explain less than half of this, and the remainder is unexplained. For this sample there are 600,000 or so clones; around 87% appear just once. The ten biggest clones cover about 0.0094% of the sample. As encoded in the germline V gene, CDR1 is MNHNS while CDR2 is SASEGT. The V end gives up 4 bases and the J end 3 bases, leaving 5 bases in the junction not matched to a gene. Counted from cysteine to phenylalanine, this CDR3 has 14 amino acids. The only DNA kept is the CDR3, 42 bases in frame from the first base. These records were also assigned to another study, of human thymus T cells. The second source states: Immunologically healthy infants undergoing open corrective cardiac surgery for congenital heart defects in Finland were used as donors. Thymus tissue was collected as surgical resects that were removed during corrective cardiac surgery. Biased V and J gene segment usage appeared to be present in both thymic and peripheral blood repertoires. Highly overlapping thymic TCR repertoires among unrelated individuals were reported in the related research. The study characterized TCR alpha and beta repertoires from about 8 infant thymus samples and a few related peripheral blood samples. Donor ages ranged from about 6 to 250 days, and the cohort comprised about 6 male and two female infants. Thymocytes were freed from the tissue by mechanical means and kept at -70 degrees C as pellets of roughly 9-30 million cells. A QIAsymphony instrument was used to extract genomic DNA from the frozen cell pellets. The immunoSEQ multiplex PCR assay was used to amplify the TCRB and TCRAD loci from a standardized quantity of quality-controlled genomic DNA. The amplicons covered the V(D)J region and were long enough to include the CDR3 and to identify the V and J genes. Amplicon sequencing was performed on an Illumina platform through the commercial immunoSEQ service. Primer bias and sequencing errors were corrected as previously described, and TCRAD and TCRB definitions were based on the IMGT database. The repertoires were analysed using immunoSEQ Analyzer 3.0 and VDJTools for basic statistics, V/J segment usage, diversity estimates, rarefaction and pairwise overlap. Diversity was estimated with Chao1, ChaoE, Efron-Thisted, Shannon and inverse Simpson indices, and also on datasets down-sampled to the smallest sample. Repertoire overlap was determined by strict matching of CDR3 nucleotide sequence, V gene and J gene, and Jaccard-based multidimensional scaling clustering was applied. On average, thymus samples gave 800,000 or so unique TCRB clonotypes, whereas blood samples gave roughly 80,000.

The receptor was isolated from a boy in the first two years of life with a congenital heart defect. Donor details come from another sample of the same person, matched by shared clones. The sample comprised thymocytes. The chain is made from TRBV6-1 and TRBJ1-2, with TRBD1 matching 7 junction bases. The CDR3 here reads CASSAQDRYYGYTF. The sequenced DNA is TGTGCCAGCAGTGCCCAGGACAGGTACTATGGCTACACCTTC.